This passage covers 21 T cell receptor beta chains from one sample sequenced in a study of cytomegalovirus exposure and HLA in healthy donors. With 60 Vbeta and 13 Jbeta primers, the PCR was carried out. Profiling relied on immunoSEQ multiplex PCR, and the TCRdb table lists in-frame clones only, not all of them. The top ten clones hold 1.5% to 2% of a sample with roughly 150,000 clones, approximately 70% of them seen once. Input material: PBMCs. These receptors all stem from a human donor in good health.

This clone was seen only a few times. The chain employs TRBV5-6 and TRBJ2-1; 12 positions agree with TRBD2. The V and J ends lost 0 bases and 7 bases, in that order; junction bases with no gene match: 5. This CDR3 is 16 amino acids long. CDR1 SGHDT and CDR2 YYEEEE come from the germline V gene. This chain's CDR3 is CASSLATSGSRNEQFF. The DNA for the CDR3 is TGTGCCAGCAGCTTGGCGACTAGCGGGAGCAGAAATGAGCAGTTCTTC.

The chain couples TRBV11-2 to TRBJ2-3; the D gene is possibly TRBD1 (6 bases). The CDR3 sequence is 14 residues long. Between the trimmed V and J ends, which lost 1 base and 5 bases, there was a span of 10 bases. Germline V CDR1 and CDR2: SGHAT, FQNNGV. DNA of the CDR3: TGTGCCAGCAGCTTAGGGGCAGGGGTAGATACGCAGTATTTT. As protein: CASSLGAGVDTQYF.

This clone has just a few counts. The gene calls are TRBV4-3 and TRBJ2-1; 12 nucleotides align to TRBD2. Germline-derived CDR1 and CDR2 are LGHNA and YSLEER. This CDR3 is 17 amino acids long. V gave up 0 bases and J gave up 10 bases; unmatched junction bases: 10. CDR3 amino acids: CASSQDSVLAGGWEQFF. The CDR3 nucleotides are TGCGCCAGCAGCCAAGATAGTGTGCTAGCGGGAGGGTGGGAGCAGTTCTTC.

The chain joins TRBV10-3 to TRBJ2-3; 8 nucleotides align to TRBD2. This CDR3 comprises 15 residues. From germline, CDR1 is ENHRY and CDR2 SYGVKD. The V segment lost 8 bases and the J segment 2 bases; nucleotides outside the gene matches: 9. The CDR3 region has the DNA TGTGCCATCCTGCAGCGGGAGAGGGACACAGATACGCAGTATTTT. This gives the protein CAILQRERDTDTQYF.

This chain links TRBV27 with TRBJ1-5; possible D gene TRBD1, 5 bases. The CDR3 sequence is 13 residues long. In germline, CDR1 is MNHEY, CDR2 SMNVEV (reference sequence). Trimming pared 7 bases from V and 4 bases from J, leaving 11 bases between. The chain's CDR3 is CASKGPGNQPQHF. The CDR3 region has the DNA TGTGCCAGCAAGGGGCCAGGGAATCAGCCCCAGCATTTT.

The chain links TRBV6-5 to TRBJ2-7; D might be TRBD2 (7 bases). The V and J ends lost 6 bases and 4 bases respectively, with 13 bases between them. The CDR3 consists of 13 residues. CDR1 and CDR2 from the germline V gene are MNHEY and SVGAGI. CDR3 region: CASSRGGHYEQYF. In DNA, the CDR3 is TGTGCCAGCAGCCGCGGGGGCCATTACGAGCAGTACTTC.

With regard to this clone: At one end, the junction sequence differs from germline, possibly due to a read error. Other DNA variants within this sample encode the same CDR3. The chain is built from TRBV2 and TRBJ2-7, with 14 bases fitting TRBD2. This CDR3 has 16 amino acids. The germline V gene has CDR1 SNHLY and CDR2 FYNNEI. The CDR3 loop is CASSAGTSGSNHEQYF. The CDR3 DNA sequence: TGCGCCAGCAGTGCGGGGACTAGCGGGAGTAATCACGAGCAGTACTTC. The entire variable domain, with the rest obtained from reference TRBV2 and TRBJ2-7, is as follows: EPEVTQTPSHQVTQMGQEVILRCVPISNHLYFYWYRQILGQKVEFLVSFYNNEISEKSEIFDDQFSVERPDGSNFTLKIRSTKLEDSAMYFCASSAGTSGSNHEQYFGPGTRLTVT.

This clone has just a few counts. The chain couples TRBV2 to TRBJ2-1; 7 nucleotides line up with TRBD2. Germline CDR1 SNHLY, CDR2 FYNNEI. The CDR3 is made up of 16 amino acids. V lost 3 bases to trimming and J lost 3 bases; unmatched junction nucleotides: 8. CDR3 DNA: TGTGCCAGCAGTGATCTACTAGCGAGCAGCTACAATGAGCAGTTCTTC. As protein: CASSDLLASSYNEQFF.

V gene TRBV14 combines with J gene TRBJ2-5, with 7 bases fitting TRBD1. Per germline, CDR1 SGHDN and CDR2 FVKESK. This CDR3 contains 15 residues. With V trimmed by 3 bases and J by 2 bases, 6 bases remained unmatched. CDR3 bases: TGTGCCAGCAGCCAGCTCAGGGGGAAACAAGAGACCCAGTACTTC. Its protein is CASSQLRGKQETQYF.

The chain uses TRBV19 and TRBJ1-4; D uncertain. V gave up 11 bases and J gave up 8 bases, with 12 bases separating them. Germline loops: CDR1 LNHDA, CDR2 SQIVND (reference sequence). The CDR3 totals 11 residues. The CDR3 region has the DNA TGTGCCGGAGGAAGGAAGGAAAAACTGTTTTTT. Translated, it gives CAGGRKEKLFF.

J is TRBJ2-7 and V is TRBV6-1; D uncertain. V gave up 5 bases and J gave up 4 bases, with 6 bases separating them. Looked up from germline, CDR1 is MNHNS and CDR2 is SASEGT. CDR3 length: 11 residues. CDR3 nucleotides: TGTGCCAGCAGTACCGGGTACGAGCAGTACTTC. Translating gives CASSTGYEQYF.

Only a few counts were recorded for this clone. The chain carries TRBV5-4 and TRBJ1-1; perhaps TRBD1 as D (6 bases). The CDR3 is made up of 17 amino acids. The V end lost 1 base, the J end lost 0 bases, and 16 bases lay between the germline ends. Germline CDR1 is SGHNT and CDR2 is YYREEE (reference sequence). The CDR3 region is CASSLLVRNRVNTEAFF. CDR3 coding DNA: TGTGCCAGCAGCTTGTTGGTTCGGAACAGGGTGAACACTGAAGCTTTCTTT.

V gene TRBV18 combines with J gene TRBJ2-7, with D possibly matching TRBD1 (5 bases). CDR1 is KGHSH, CDR2 LQKENI, per germline. This CDR3 is built from 12 residues. The V end was cut by 3 bases, the J end by 3 bases, with 6 bases between. This chain's CDR3 is CASSPRVYEQYF. The CDR3 nucleotides read TGTGCCAGCTCACCCAGGGTCTACGAGCAGTACTTC.

This chain joins TRBV7-6 and TRBJ1-5; the D gene is possibly TRBD1 (5 bases). Trimming removed 0 bases at V and 3 bases at J, with 9 bases between. Per the germline V gene, CDR1 is SGHVS and CDR2 is FNYEAQ. The CDR3 runs to 15 residues. CDR3 sequence reads: CASSLAGGYNQPQHF. The CDR3 bases are TGTGCCAGCAGCTTAGCGGGGGGGTACAATCAGCCCCAGCATTTT.

The genes are TRBV19 and TRBJ1-5; the match to TRBD1 covers 9 bases. From germline, CDR1 is LNHDA and CDR2 SQIVND (reference sequence). Trimming took 3 bases from V and 2 from J; bases not matched to a gene: 14. This CDR3 comprises 19 residues. CDR3 amino acids: CASSMQSTLGDRGNQPQHF. The DNA of the CDR3 is TGTGCCAGTAGTATGCAATCCACCCTGGGGGACAGGGGCAATCAGCCCCAGCATTTT.

About this clone: Distinct nucleotide sequences in the sample also encode this CDR3. This chain connects TRBV9 to TRBJ2-1, with D possibly being TRBD2 (6 bases). The CDR3 has 15 residues. V lost 0 bases and J lost 0, with 7 bases in between. The V gene's germline CDR1 is SGDLS and CDR2 YYNGEE. The CDR3 sequence is CASSVGRGSYNEQFF. CDR3 coding DNA: TGTGCCAGCAGCGTAGGGAGGGGCTCCTACAATGAGCAGTTCTTC.

V and J are TRBV5-1 and TRBJ1-4; D perhaps matches TRBD1 (6 bases). Germline values: CDR1 SGHRS, CDR2 YFSETQ. The CDR3 is 15 amino acids. V lost 4 bases to trimming and J lost 5 bases, with 15 bases between them. CDR3 region: CASSLQTGDNEKLFF. CDR3 DNA: TGCGCCAGCAGCCTGCAGACAGGAGACAATGAAAAACTGTTTTTT. Looking up the rest from reference TRBV5-1 and TRBJ1-4 gives the full variable domain: KAGVTQTPRYLIKTRGQQVTLSCSPISGHRSVSWYQQTPGQGLQFLFEYFSETQRNKGNFPGRFSGRQFSNSRSEMNVSTLELGDSALYLCASSLQTGDNEKLFFGSGTQLSVL.

The genes are TRBV14 and TRBJ2-3; perhaps TRBD2 as D (6 bases). V was cut by 2 bases and J by 3 bases, with 12 bases left in between. There are 15 residues in the CDR3. The germline gives CDR1 SGHDN, CDR2 FVKESK. The CDR3 protein is CASSQISGRTDTQYF. DNA for the CDR3: TGTGCCAGCAGCCAAATCTCGGGGAGGACAGATACGCAGTATTTT. The full variable domain, in which reference TRBV14 and TRBJ2-3 provide the parts outside the CDR3, is EAGVTQFPSHSVIEKGQTVTLRCDPISGHDNLYWYRRVMGKEIKFLLHFVKESKQDESGMPNNRFLAERTGGTYSTLKVQPAELEDSGVYFCASSQISGRTDTQYFGPGTRLTVL.

J is TRBJ2-1 and V is TRBV10-3; TRBD1 matches at 7 bases. The J segment lost 0 bases and the V segment lost 5 bases, leaving 4 bases of the junction unmatched. Germline V gene data show CDR1 as ENHRY and CDR2 as SYGVKD. The CDR3 covers 15 residues. The CDR3 spells CAISTGDSSYNEQFF. CDR3 in DNA: TGTGCCATCAGTACAGGGGACAGCTCCTACAATGAGCAGTTCTTC.

This clone was seen more than once but under ten times. This chain joins TRBV7-2 and TRBJ2-5; 7 bases are shared with TRBD2. The J call may be faulty, since TRBJ2-7 better matches the DNA end. The CDR3 is made up of 15 amino acids. CDR1 SGHTA and CDR2 FQGNSA come from the germline V gene. The CDR3 nucleotides are TGTGCCAGCAGCTTAGTTACTAGCGAGCCCTACGAGCAGTACTTC. Translating gives CASSLVTSEPYEQYF.

This clone was seen only once. The chain has TRBV7-9 and TRBJ1-2; 8 bases fit TRBD1. This CDR3 region has 16 residues. The germline gives CDR1 SEHNR, CDR2 FQNEAQ (reference sequence). J gave up 8 bases and V 1 base, and 12 bases lay outside the gene matches. CDR3: CASSLVASTGALGYTF. The CDR3 coding sequence is TGTGCCAGCAGCTTAGTGGCCTCGACAGGGGCATTGGGCTACACCTTC. The complete variable domain, with remaining parts taken from reference TRBV7-9 and TRBJ1-2, reads DTGVSQNPRHKITKRGQNVTFRCDPISEHNRLYWYRQTLGQGPEFLTYFQNEAQLEKSRLLSDRFSAERPKGSFSTLEIQRTEQGDSAMYLCASSLVASTGALGYTFGSGTRLTVV.